The rows below give T cell receptor beta chains drawn from one sample of a study of blood T cell repertoires in COVID-19. Repertoires were generated with immunoSEQ multiplex PCR, while TCRdb's copy carries only in-frame clones and drops some. The sample records around 200,000 clones, 70% to 90% being singletons. The sequenced sample was PBMCs or T cells enriched from blood (not recorded which). The receptor set was obtained from a man aged 25 to 40 who had recovered from COVID-19. The CDR3 runs from the conserved cysteine through the conserved F or W. D genes are given only for firm matches. Clone size, where shown, is once, few, many, or a class for clones that have expanded.

>.|TRBJ2-3|TRBD1|TRBV19
TGTGCCAGTAGGAATCCGGACAGGGGTTTTGTAGATACGCAGTATTTT
CASRNPDRGFVDTQYF
>.|TRBJ1-1|TRBD1|TRBV18
TGTGCCAGCTCATCGACAGGGGTTAACACTGAAGCTTTCTTT
CASSSTGVNTEAFF
>.|TRBJ2-6|TRBD2|TRBV7-2
TGTGCCAGCAGCTCAAAAGCGGGAGGGTCTGGGGCCAACGTCCTGACTTTC
CASSSKAGGSGANVLTF
>.|TRBJ2-5|TRBD1|TRBV24-1
TGTGCCACCAGTGTCCAACAGGGGTACCAAGAGACCCAGTACTTC
CATSVQQGYQETQYF
>.|TRBJ2-7|.|TRBV6-6
TGTGCCAGCAGTTACCGACGGGAGATAGGAAACGAGCAGTACTTC
CASSYRREIGNEQYF
>few|TRBJ1-5|TRBD1|TRBV7-9
TGTGCCAGCAGCTTAATGACAGGGGATCAGCCCCAGCATTTT
CASSLMTGDQPQHF
>.|TRBJ1-5|TRBD1|TRBV6-1
TGTGCCAGCAGTGAAGCTAAGGCGACAGGGGGCAATCAGCCCCAGCATTTT
CASSEAKATGGNQPQHF
>.|TRBJ2-1|.|TRBV24-1
TGTGCCACCAGTGATTTGGCTAGCGCCTCCTACAATGAGCAGTTCTTC
CATSDLASASYNEQFF
>.|TRBJ2-2|TRBD1|TRBV28
TGTGCCATCACTCGGACAGGTTCTACCGGGGAGCTGTTTTTT
CAITRTGSTGELFF
>.|TRBJ2-1|.|TRBV27
TGTGCCAGCAGTACGAGGGGGAACTCCTACAATGAGCAGTTCTTC
CASSTRGNSYNEQFF
>.|TRBJ2-7|.|TRBV6-6
TGTGCCAGCAGTTATCTTCTCGACGAGCAGTACTTC
CASSYLLDEQYF
>.|TRBJ2-7|TRBD1|TRBV4-1
TGCGCCAGCAGCCAAGGGACAGGGGGAACCTACGAGCAGTACTTC
CASSQGTGGTYEQYF
>.|TRBJ2-7|TRBD1|TRBV9
TGTGCCAGCAGCGTAGCAGCAGGGGGCTTCTACGAGCAGTACTTC
CASSVAAGGFYEQYF
>.|TRBJ2-1|TRBD2|TRBV9
TGTGCCAGCAGCGCGACCTCGGCAGCGGGAGACTACTACAATGAGCAGTTCTTC
CASSATSAAGDYYNEQFF
>.|TRBJ1-1|TRBD1|TRBV2
TGTGCCAGCAGTGAAAATAAGGGACAGGAAGCTTTCTTT
CASSENKGQEAFF
>.|TRBJ2-6|.|TRBV19
TGTGCCAGTAGTCCCTATGGCCCAGCGAACTCTGGGGCCAACGTCCTGACTTTC
CASSPYGPANSGANVLTF
>.|TRBJ2-7|TRBD2|TRBV28
TGTGCCAGCAGTTTCCGGAGCGGGAGGGCCTACGAGCAGTACTTC
CASSFRSGRAYEQYF
>.|TRBJ2-2|TRBD2|TRBV5-1
TGCGCCAGCAGCTTGGGACTAGCGGGGGGTAGCACCGGGGAGCTGTTTTTT
CASSLGLAGGSTGELFF
>.|TRBJ1-2|TRBD1|TRBV11-2
TGTGCCAGCAGCTTGGGGACAGAAATCTATGGCTACACCTTC
CASSLGTEIYGYTF
>.|TRBJ2-7|TRBD1|TRBV2
TGTGCCAGCAGGGGACAGGGGGGCTACGAGCAGTACTTC
CASRGQGGYEQYF
>.|TRBJ2-2|.|TRBV7-6
TGTGCCAGCACCATAAATCGGGGGAGCACCGGGGAGCTGTTTTTT
CASTINRGSTGELFF
>.|TRBJ1-5|TRBD1|TRBV2
TGTGCCAGCGGGGGGGGACAGGGATCGGTTCAGCCCCAGCATTTT
CASGGGQGSVQPQHF
>.|TRBJ1-2|TRBD1|TRBV6-5
TGTGCCAGCAGTTACTCGAGTGGACAGGGGGCGGCTGGCTACACCTTC
CASSYSSGQGAAGYTF
>.|TRBJ1-2|.|TRBV4-3
TGCGCCAGCAGCCAAGCGAACTATGGCTACACCTTC
CASSQANYGYTF
>.|TRBJ2-7|.|TRBV11-2
TGTGCCAGCAGTATCGGGTTGGGTTTCTACGAGCAGTACTTC
CASSIGLGFYEQYF
>.|TRBJ2-3|TRBD2|TRBV7-2
TGTGCCAGCAATAGCGGGGGGGTCACAGATACGCAGTATTTT
CASNSGGVTDTQYF
>.|TRBJ1-1|.|TRBV28
TGTGCCAGCAGTTTCAGGGGTCGGGGTGAAGCTTTCTTT
CASSFRGRGEAFF
>.|TRBJ2-5|.|TRBV7-2
TGTGCCAGCAGCCCCGGGGGGCCGGCACAAGAGACCCAGTACTTC
CASSPGGPAQETQYF
>.|TRBJ1-1|.|TRBV6-5
TGTGCCACGTTAAACGGACAAGGCACTGAAGCTTTCTTT
CATLNGQGTEAFF
>.|TRBJ2-7|TRBD2|TRBV28
TGTGCCAGCAGTCGGAGCTCTAGCGGCTCCTACGAGCAGTACTTC
CASSRSSSGSYEQYF
>once|TRBJ1-4|TRBD1|TRBV7-8
TGTGCCAGCAGCCCATGGGGACAGGGAGGTGAAAAACTGTTTTTT
CASSPWGQGGEKLFF
>.|TRBJ2-1|.|TRBV5-1
TGCGCCAGCAGCGGGACATGGGGGAATGAGCAGTTCTTC
CASSGTWGNEQFF
>.|TRBJ1-1|.|TRBV28
TGTGCCAGCAGTTTACAGGGCGGTGAAGCTTTCTTT
CASSLQGGEAFF
>.|TRBJ2-3|TRBD2|TRBV9
TGTGCCAGCAGCTTCACTAGCGGGGGGCCCTCAGATACGCAGTATTTT
CASSFTSGGPSDTQYF
>.|TRBJ2-3|.|TRBV18
TGTGCCAGCTCATCTAGCACAGATACGCAGTATTTT
CASSSSTDTQYF
>.|TRBJ2-7|.|TRBV5-1
TGCGCCAGCAGCTTGGAAAGAGCAGACTACGATTTCTACGAGCAGTACTTC
CASSLERADYDFYEQYF
>few|TRBJ2-7|TRBD1|TRBV27
TGTGCCAGCAGTACCAGGGGGCGGAACGAGCAGTACTTC
CASSTRGRNEQYF
>.|TRBJ1-1|.|TRBV27
TGTGCCAGCACAATCCGGGCGGGGAACACTGAAGCTTTCTTT
CASTIRAGNTEAFF
>.|TRBJ1-2|TRBD1|TRBV9
TGTGCCAGCAGCGTCGAGGACAGGGCCTTAAACTATGGCTACACCTTC
CASSVEDRALNYGYTF
>.|TRBJ2-3|TRBD1|TRBV9
TGTGCCAGCAGCGTAGTAGAGGGACAGGGCATAGGGGCAGATACGCAGTATTTT
CASSVVEGQGIGADTQYF
>.|TRBJ1-2|.|TRBV27
TGTGCCAGCAGTTTACGCGGCAGGGTAGACTATGGCTACACCTTC
CASSLRGRVDYGYTF
>few|TRBJ2-1|TRBD2|TRBV6-5
TGTGCCAGCAGTTACCAGCGGGGGAGCAATGAGCAGTTCTTC
CASSYQRGSNEQFF
>.|TRBJ1-2|TRBD1|TRBV7-9
TGTGCCAGCAGCTTAGATTTCCCGGACAGGGGGCCCAGCTATGGCTACACCTTC
CASSLDFPDRGPSYGYTF
>.|TRBJ2-7|TRBD1|TRBV6-5
TGTGCCAGCAGCCCCGAGGCAGGGGGCTCCTACGAGCAGTACTTC
CASSPEAGGSYEQYF
>.|TRBJ2-1|.|TRBV6-5
TGTGCCAGCAGTTCCTGGACTGCCCGGGGCTACAATGAGCAGTTCTTC
CASSSWTARGYNEQFF